This TCR beta chain was retrieved from a study of identical twins. TCRdb passed the 5' RACE reads through MiXCR, listing each CDR3 protein once. Of some 200,000 distinct CDR3 sequences in the sample, around 8.1% are singletons; the top ten hold less than 2%. The same data also went into a second study, on yellow fever vaccine responses in identical twins.

The sequencing input was memory (CD45RO+) T cells sorted from blood. The receptor's source is a woman between 18 and 29 years old in good health.

For the CDR3, the DNA is TGCGCCAGCAGCCAGGACAGGGACGTTACACCCCTCCACTTT. This encodes CASSQDRDVTPLHF. The V call is TRBV4-3, the J call TRBJ1-6; 8 bases map to TRBD1. Germline-derived CDR1 and CDR2 are LGHNA and YSLEER. Losses at the gene ends were 3 bases for V and 11 bases for J; bases not matched to a gene: 6. The CDR3 runs to 14 residues.